The 7 T cell receptor beta chains reported below all come from one sample, sequenced in a study of response to subunit inactivated influenza vaccine. A single record per CDR3 protein comes from TCRdb applying MiXCR to the RT-PCR reads. Here the sample spans over 650,000 distinct CDR3 sequences, less than 20% being singletons. The sequences come from PBMCs from blood, collected approximately 5 days after vaccination. These receptors were collected from a man aged 50 to 60 who received an inactivated influenza vaccine.

There are a few counts of this clonotype. The gene calls are TRBV12-3 or TRBV12-4 and TRBJ2-4; the match to TRBD1 covers 10 bases. The length of the CDR3 is 17 residues. With 0 bases clipped from V and 0 bases from J, the junction kept 2 bases outside the gene matches. The CDR3 loop is CASSLAGTGVAKNIQYF. As DNA, the CDR3 is TGTGCCAGCAGTTTAGCTGGGACAGGGGTAGCCAAAAACATTCAGTACTTC.

The chain joins TRBV3-1 to TRBJ2-2; perhaps TRBD2 as D (6 bases). The CDR3 has 16 residues. Germline CDR1 is LGHDT and CDR2 is YNNKEL (reference sequence). Trimming cost V 8 bases and J 1 base, with 17 bases left between them. CDR3 sequence: CASSSSGTLNTGELFF. The CDR3 DNA reads as TGTGCCAGCTCATCCTCCGGGACTTTGAACACCGGGGAGCTGTTTTTT.

This sequence joins TRBV30 and TRBJ1-2; unclear D gene. Per germline, CDR1 GTSNPN and CDR2 SVGIG (reference sequence). This CDR3 spans 11 amino acids. CDR3 sequence: CGWGENYGYTF. The DNA for the CDR3 is TGTGGATGGGGAGAAAACTATGGCTACACCTTC.

This clonotype was observed a few times. The rearrangement links TRBV18 to TRBJ2-7; TRBD2 matches 9 bases. Germline-derived CDR1 and CDR2 are KGHSH and LQKENI. CDR3 length: 18 amino acids. Trimming cost V 6 bases and J 0 bases; bases outside gene matches: 15. Written as DNA, the CDR3 is TGTGCCAGCTCTCCGTCGGCTCTAGCGGGACTCCTCTCCTACGAGCAGTACTTC. Translated: CASSPSALAGLLSYEQYF.

The rearrangement uses TRBV3-1 and TRBJ2-7, with D possibly matching TRBD2 (5 bases). The germline V gene has CDR1 LGHDT and CDR2 YNNKEL (reference sequence). The CDR3 covers 15 residues. Trimming left V 3 bases short and J 6 bases short, with 18 bases between. The CDR3 region has the DNA TGTGCCAGCAGCCAGTACCGGGATCTTCCCTCCGAGCAGTACTTC. Translated, it gives CASSQYRDLPSEQYF.

The genes are TRBV5-1 and TRBJ2-7; 8 bases align to TRBD1. Looked up from germline, CDR1 is SGHRS and CDR2 is YFSETQ. The CDR3 is made up of 16 amino acids. V lost 2 bases and J lost 0; bases outside the gene matches: 7. In nucleotides, the CDR3 is TGCGCCAGCAGCTTTACTGGACAGGGAACCTCCTACGAGCAGTACTTC. It codes for CASSFTGQGTSYEQYF. Based on the CDR3 plus reference TRBV5-1 and TRBJ2-7, the full variable domain is KAGVTQTPRYLIKTRGQQVTLSCSPISGHRSVSWYQQTPGQGLQFLFEYFSETQRNKGNFPGRFSGRQFSNSRSEMNVSTLELGDSALYLCASSFTGQGTSYEQYFGPGTRLTVT.

This clonotype was seen more than once but under ten times. V gene TRBV6-2 or TRBV6-3 combines with J gene TRBJ2-7; D is unresolved. Trimming took off 2 bases at V and 2 bases at J, with 10 bases between the two ends. Germline assignment: CDR1 MNHEY and CDR2 SVGEGT. This CDR3 is built from 14 residues. CDR3 sequence reads: CASSYGRGPYEQYF. For the CDR3, the DNA is TGTGCCAGCAGTTACGGACGAGGCCCCTACGAGCAGTACTTC.